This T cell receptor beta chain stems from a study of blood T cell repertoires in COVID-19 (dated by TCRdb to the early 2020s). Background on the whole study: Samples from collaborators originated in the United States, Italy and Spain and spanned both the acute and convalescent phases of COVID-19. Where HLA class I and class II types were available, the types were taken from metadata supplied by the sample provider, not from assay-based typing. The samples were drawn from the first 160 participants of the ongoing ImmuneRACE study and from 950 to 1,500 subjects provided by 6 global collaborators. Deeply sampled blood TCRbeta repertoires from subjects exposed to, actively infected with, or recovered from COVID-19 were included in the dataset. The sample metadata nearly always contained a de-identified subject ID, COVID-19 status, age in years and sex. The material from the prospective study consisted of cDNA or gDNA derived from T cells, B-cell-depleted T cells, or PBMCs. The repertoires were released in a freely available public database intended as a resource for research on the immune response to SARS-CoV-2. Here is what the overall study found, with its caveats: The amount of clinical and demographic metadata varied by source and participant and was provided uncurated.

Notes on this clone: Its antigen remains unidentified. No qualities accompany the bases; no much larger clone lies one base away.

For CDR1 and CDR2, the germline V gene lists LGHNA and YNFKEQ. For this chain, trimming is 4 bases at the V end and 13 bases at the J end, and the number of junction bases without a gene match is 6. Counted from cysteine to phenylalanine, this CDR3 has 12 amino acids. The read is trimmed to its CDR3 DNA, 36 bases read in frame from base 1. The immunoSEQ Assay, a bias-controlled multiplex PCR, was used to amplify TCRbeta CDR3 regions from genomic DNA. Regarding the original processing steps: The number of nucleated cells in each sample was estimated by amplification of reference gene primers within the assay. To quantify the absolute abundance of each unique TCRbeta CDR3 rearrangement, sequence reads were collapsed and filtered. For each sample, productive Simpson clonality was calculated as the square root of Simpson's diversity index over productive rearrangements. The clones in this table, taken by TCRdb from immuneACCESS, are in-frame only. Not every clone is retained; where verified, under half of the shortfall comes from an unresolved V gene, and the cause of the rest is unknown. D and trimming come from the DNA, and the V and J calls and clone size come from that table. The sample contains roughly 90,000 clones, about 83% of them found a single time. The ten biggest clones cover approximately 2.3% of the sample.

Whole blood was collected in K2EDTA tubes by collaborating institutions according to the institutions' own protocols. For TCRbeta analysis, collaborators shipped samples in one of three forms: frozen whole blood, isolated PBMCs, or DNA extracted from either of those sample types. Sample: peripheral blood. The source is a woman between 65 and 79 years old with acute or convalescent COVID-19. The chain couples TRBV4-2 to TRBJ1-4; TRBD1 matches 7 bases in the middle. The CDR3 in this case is CASSPDRAALFF. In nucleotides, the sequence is TGTGCCAGCAGCCCAGACAGGGCCGCACTGTTTTTT.